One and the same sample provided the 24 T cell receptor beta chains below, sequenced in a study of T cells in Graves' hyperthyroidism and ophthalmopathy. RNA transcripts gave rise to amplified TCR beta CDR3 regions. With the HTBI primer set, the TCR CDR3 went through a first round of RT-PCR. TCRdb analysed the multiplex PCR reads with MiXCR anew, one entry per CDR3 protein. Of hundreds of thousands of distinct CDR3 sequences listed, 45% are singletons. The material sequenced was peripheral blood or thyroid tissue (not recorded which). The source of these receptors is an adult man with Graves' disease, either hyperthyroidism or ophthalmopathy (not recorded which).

CDR3 coding DNA: TGTGCCAGCAGTTCCGGGGTCTCGGCTCAGCCCCAGCATTTT. This codes for CASSSGVSAQPQHF. The chain links TRBV2 to TRBJ1-5; D uncertain. Germline CDR1 and CDR2: SNHLY and FYNNEI. Trimming shortened V by 5 bases and J by 6 bases, and 14 bases separated the two germline ends. The length of the CDR3 is 14 residues.

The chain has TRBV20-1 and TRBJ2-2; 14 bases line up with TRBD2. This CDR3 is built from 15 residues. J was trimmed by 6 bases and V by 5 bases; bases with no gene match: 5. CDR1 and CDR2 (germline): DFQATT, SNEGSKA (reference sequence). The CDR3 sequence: CSAHSTSGRAGELFF. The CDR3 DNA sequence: TGCAGTGCTCACTCGACTAGCGGGAGGGCCGGGGAGCTGTTTTTT.

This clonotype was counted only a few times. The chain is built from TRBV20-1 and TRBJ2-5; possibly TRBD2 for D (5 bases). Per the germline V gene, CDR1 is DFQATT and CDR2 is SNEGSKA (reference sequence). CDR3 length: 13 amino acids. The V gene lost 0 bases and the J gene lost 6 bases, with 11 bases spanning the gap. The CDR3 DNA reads TGCAGTGCTAGAGATCCGAGGGAACAGACCCAGTACTTC. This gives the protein CSARDPREQTQYF.

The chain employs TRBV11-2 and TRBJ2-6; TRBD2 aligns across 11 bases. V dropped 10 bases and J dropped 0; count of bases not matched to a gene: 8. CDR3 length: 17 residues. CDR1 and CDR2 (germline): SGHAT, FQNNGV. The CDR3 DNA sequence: TGTGCCAAGGAGCCGCTAGCGGGAGGCTCTGGGGCCAACGTCCTGACTTTC. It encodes CAKEPLAGGSGANVLTF. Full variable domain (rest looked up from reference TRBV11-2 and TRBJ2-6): EAGVAQSPRYKIIEKRQSVAFWCNPISGHATLYWYQQILGQGPKLLIQFQNNGVVDDSQLPKDRFSAERLKGVDSTLKIQPAKLEDSAVYLCAKEPLAGGSGANVLTFGAGSRLTVL.

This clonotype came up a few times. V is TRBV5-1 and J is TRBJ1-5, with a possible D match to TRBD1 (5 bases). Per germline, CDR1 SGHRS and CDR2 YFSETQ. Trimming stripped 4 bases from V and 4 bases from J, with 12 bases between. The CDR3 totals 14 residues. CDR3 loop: CASSRRQFNQPQHF. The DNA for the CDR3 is TGCGCCAGCAGCAGGAGACAGTTTAATCAGCCCCAGCATTTT.

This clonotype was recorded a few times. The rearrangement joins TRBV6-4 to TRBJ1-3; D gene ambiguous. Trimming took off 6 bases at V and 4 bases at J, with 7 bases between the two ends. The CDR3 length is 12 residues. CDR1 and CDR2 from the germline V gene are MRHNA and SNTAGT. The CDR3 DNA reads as TGTGCCAGCAGCCAGATCGGAAACACCATATATTTT. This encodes CASSQIGNTIYF.

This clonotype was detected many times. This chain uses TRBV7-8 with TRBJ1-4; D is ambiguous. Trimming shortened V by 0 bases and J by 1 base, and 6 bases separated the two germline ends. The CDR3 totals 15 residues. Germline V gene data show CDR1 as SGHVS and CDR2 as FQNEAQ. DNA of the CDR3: TGTGCCAGCAGCTTAGCGTCAGGAACTAATGAAAAACTGTTTTTT. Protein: CASSLASGTNEKLFF.

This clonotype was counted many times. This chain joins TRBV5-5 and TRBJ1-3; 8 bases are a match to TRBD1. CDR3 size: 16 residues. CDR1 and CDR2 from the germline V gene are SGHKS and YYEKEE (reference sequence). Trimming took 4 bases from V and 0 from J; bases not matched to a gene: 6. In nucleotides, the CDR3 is TGTGCCAGCAGCGTCCCGGGACAGGCCTCTGGAAACACCATATATTTT. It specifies CASSVPGQASGNTIYF. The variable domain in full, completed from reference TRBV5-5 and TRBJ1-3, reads DAGVTQSPTHLIKTRGQQVTLRCSPISGHKSVSWYQQVLGQGPQFIFQYYEKEERGRGNFPDRFSARQFPNYSSELNVNALLLGDSALYLCASSVPGQASGNTIYFGEGSWLTVV.

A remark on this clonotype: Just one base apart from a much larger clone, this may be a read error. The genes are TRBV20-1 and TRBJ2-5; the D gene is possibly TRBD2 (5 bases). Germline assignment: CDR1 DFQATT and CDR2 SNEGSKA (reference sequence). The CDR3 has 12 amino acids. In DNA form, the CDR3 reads TGCAGTACTAGACTCAAAGGAGAGACCCAGTACTTC. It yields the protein CSTRLKGETQYF.

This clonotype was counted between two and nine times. CDR3 protein: CASSFGQAYEQYF. The DNA of the CDR3 is TGTGCCAGTAGTTTCGGACAGGCCTACGAGCAGTACTTC. The V call is TRBV19, the J call TRBJ2-7; 7 nucleotides align to TRBD1. Germline V CDR1 and CDR2: LNHDA, SQIVND (reference sequence). V was clipped by 5 bases and J by 2 bases; unmatched bases: 3. This CDR3 has 13 residues.

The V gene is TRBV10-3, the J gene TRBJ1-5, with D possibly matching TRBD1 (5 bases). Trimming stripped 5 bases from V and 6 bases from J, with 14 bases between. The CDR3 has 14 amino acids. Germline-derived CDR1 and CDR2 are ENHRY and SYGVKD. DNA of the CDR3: TGTGCCATCAGTACAGCGGGGACGGGTCAGCCCCAGCATTTT. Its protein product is CAISTAGTGQPQHF.

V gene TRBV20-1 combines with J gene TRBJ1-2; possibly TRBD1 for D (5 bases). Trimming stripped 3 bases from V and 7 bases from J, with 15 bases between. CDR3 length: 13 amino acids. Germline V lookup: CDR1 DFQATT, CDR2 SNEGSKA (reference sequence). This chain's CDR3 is CSASSSQGGGYTF. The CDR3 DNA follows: TGCAGTGCTAGTTCATCCCAGGGAGGTGGCTACACCTTC.

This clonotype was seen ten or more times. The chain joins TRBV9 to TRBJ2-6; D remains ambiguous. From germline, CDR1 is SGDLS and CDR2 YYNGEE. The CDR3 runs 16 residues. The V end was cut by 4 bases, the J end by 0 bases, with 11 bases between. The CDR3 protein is CASSLGPLSGANVLTF. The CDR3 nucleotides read TGTGCCAGCAGCCTCGGACCGCTCTCTGGGGCCAACGTCCTGACTTTC.

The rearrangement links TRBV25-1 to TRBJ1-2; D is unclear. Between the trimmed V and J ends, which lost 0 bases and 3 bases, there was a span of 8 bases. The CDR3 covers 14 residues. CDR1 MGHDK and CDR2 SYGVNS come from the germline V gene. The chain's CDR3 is CASSEYEGYYGYTF. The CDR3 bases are TGTGCCAGCAGTGAATATGAGGGTTACTATGGCTACACCTTC.

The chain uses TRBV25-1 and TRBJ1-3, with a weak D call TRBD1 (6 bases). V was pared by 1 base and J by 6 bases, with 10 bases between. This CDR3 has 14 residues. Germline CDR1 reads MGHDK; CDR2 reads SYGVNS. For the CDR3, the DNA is TGTGCCAGCAGTGAATTGGGGGGCTCAAACACCATATATTTT. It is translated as CASSELGGSNTIYF.

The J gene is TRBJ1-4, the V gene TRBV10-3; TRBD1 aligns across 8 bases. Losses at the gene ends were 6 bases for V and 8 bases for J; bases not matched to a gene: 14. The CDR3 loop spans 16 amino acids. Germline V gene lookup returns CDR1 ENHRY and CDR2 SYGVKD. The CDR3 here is CAIRGVGQGLREKLFF. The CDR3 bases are TGTGCCATCAGGGGGGTTGGACAGGGTCTACGGGAAAAACTGTTTTTT.

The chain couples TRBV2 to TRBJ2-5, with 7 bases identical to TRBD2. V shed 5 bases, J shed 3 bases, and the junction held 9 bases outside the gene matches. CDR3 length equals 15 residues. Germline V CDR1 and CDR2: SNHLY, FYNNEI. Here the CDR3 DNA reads TGTGCCAGCAGTTACCTCTCCGCGGGAGAAGAGACCCAGTACTTC. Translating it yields CASSYLSAGEETQYF.

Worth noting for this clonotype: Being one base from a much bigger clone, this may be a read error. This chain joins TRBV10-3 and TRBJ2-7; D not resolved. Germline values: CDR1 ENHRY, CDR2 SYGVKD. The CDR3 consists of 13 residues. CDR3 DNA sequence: TGTGCCATCAGTGAGTACAACTCCTGCGAGCAGTACTTC. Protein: CAISEYNSCEQYF.

The CDR3 protein is CASSVGSNQPLHF. CDR3 in DNA: TGTGCCAGCAGCGTAGGTAGCAATCAGCCCCTCCACTTT. The rearrangement joins TRBV9 to TRBJ1-6; D is unresolved. Germline CDR1 SGDLS, CDR2 YYNGEE. V was pared by 0 bases and J by 13 bases, with 11 bases between. The CDR3 is made up of 13 amino acids.

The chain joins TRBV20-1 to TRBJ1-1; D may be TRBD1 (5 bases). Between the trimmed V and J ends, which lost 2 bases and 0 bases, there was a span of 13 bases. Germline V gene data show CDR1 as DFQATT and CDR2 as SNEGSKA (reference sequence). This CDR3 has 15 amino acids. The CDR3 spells CSARTWGLMNTEAFF. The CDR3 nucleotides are TGCAGTGCTAGAACTTGGGGCCTCATGAACACTGAAGCTTTCTTT.

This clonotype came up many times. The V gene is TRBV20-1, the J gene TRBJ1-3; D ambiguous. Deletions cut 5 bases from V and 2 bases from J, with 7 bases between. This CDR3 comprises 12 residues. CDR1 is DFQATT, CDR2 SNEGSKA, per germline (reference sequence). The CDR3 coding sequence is TGCAGTGCTCTCGAACCTGGAAACACCATATATTTT. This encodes CSALEPGNTIYF.

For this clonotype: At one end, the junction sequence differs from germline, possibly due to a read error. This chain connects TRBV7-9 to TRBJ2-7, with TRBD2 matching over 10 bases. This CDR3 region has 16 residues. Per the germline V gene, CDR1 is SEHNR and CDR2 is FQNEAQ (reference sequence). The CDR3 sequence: CASSQGSGGDAYEQYF. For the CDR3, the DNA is TGCGCCAGCAGCCAAGGGAGCGGGGGGGACGCCTACGAGCAGTACTTC.

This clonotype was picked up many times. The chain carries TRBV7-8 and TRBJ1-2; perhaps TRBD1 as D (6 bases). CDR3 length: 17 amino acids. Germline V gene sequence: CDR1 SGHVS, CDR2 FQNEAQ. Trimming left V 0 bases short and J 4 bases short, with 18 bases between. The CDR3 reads CASSLAGRDTYGYGYTF. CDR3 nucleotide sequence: TGTGCCAGCAGCTTAGCGGGACGGGACACCTATGGCTATGGCTACACCTTC. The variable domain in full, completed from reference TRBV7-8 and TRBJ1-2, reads GAGVSQSPRYKVAKRGQDVALRCDPISGHVSLFWYQQALGQGPEFLTYFQNEAQLDKSGLPSDRFFAERPEGSVSTLKIQRTQQEDSAVYLCASSLAGRDTYGYGYTFGSGTRLTVV.

The CDR3 sequence: CASSWGSSGANVLTF. The CDR3 DNA follows: TGTGCCAGCAGCTGGGGGAGCTCTGGGGCCAACGTCCTGACTTTC. V and J are TRBV7-2 and TRBJ2-6; TRBD1 or TRBD2 may be the D gene (5 bases each). This CDR3 region has 15 residues. Germline CDR1 reads SGHTA; CDR2 reads FQGNSA. V lost 4 bases and J lost 0, with 7 bases in between.